Detailed here is one TCR beta chain. This clone's antigen is unknown. Coverage ceases 3 residues before the CDR3 finishes, and the germline J gene fills in the end. Diagnosis of CVID followed standard criteria, namely serum IgG, IgA and/or IgM below the normal range together with specific antibody deficiency. There were around 44 subjects in the CVID group (approximately 30 male and 15 female), ranging in age from roughly 9 to 65 years, with a mean age of roughly 40. Both CVID patients and healthy controls were predominantly of Caucasian heritage. At the time of study participation, every CVID subject had been on replacement immunoglobulin therapy for one year or longer. When blood was collected, none of the CVID subjects were ill or on immunomodulatory or immunosuppressive medication. Heparinized peripheral whole blood samples of about 5 to 8.5 ml were collected from each donor. Genomic DNA from adults with common variable immune deficiency (CVID) and from healthy adult controls was used for sequencing of TCRbeta CDR3 repertoires. Diluted blood was density-centrifuged over Hypaque 1077 or Ficoll-Paque to isolate peripheral blood mononuclear cells. Genomic DNA was obtained from unsorted mononuclear cells through either Qiagen column purification or a centrifugation-based method.

For sequencing, equivalent amounts of genomic DNA were input from CVID and control samples. For every sample, a 60 bp segment covering the rearranged TCRbeta CDR3 region was amplified and then sequenced. The immunoSEQ assay, a bias-corrected multiplex PCR combined with high-throughput sequencing, was used to amplify TCRbeta. In the source study's methods: Each unique nucleotide sequence was treated as a clone and annotated with V, D and J genes, copy number and frequency. Sequences were labeled productive if in frame, and non-productive if out of frame or containing stop codons. As previously described, clonality was calculated on the basis of Shannon's entropy. The predicted amino acid sequences of productive clones were used to derive mean CDR3 Kyte-Doolittle hydropathy. Hierarchical clustering of scaled V gene usage was performed with the R hclust function using Manhattan distance and complete linkage. Sharing of clones by CDR3 amino acid sequence was evaluated through resampling of 12 repertoires per group over 100 rounds. Repertoires were searched for 65 to 75 published EBV-specific and 245 published CMV-specific TCRbeta sequences. A couple of CVID samples that yielded fewer than 10,000 sequences were excluded from the analysis, so 42 CVID repertoires were retained. The source is immuneACCESS, and TCRdb retained only in-frame sequences with V and J called. Part of the clones is not carried over; for the studies checked, unresolved V genes explain less than half of this, and the remainder is unexplained. V and J calls and clone size come straight from that table; D and trimming were deduced from the DNA. The table of this sample itemizes fewer than 20,000 clones. The ten largest clones add up to around 4.7% of the sample.

The data stem from a study of T cell clonality in common variable immunodeficiency (dated by TCRdb to between 2014 and 2017). Points the paper makes about the study in general: Patient heterogeneity within the CVID cohort put limits on correlating repertoire features with clinical complications. CVID subjects shared fewer TCRbeta clones with each other than healthy controls did (p < 0.0001). According to the authors, figuring out what caused the increased clonality in CVID would require sequencing the repertoires of T cell subpopulations. Despite equal DNA input, controls averaged about 81,820 unique sequences per sample versus roughly 30,000 in CVID samples. Increased TCRbeta clonality was found in CVID subjects compared with healthy controls (t-test p = 0.018), with the increase being most characteristic of about a third of subjects. CVID TCRbeta sequences reportedly showed fewer deletions and N-nucleotide insertions and lacked highly modified clones with 13 or more V deletions.

CDR3 length: 15 amino acids, cysteine to phenylalanine. Sequencing covers 36 bases of the CDR3, shown here with the frame starting at base 1. V trim: 5 bases; J trim: 5 bases; unmatched bases: 10. According to the germline V gene, CDR1 reads SGHTA and CDR2 reads FQGTGA. The chain was built from TRBV7-3 and TRBJ1-1, with TRBD1 identical over 8 junction bases. The clonotype was recovered from a human donor with common variable immunodeficiency. Input material: peripheral blood mononuclear cells. The CDR3 protein: CASSNEQGVGTEAFF. The CDR3 DNA, read in part, is TGTGCCAGCAGCAACGAACAGGGGGTTGGGACTGAA.